This record concerns one T cell receptor beta chain sequence. Its antigen is unknown. The sample's treatment: around 19 received Ad26.COV2.S at low or high dose, single or two shots; roughly five received placebo; per-sample allocation not given. Specimens were obtained on day 63 following the first vaccine or placebo injection. This sample is part of a study of Ad26.COV2.S vaccination and SARS-CoV-2 variants. Study summary: Intramuscular Ad26.COV2.S at 5x10^10 or 1x10^11 viral particles. Study-level results: Vaccine recipients posted higher spike-specific TCR breadth than their placebo counterparts. Measurement of non-spike TCR breadth gave similar results in vaccine and placebo recipients.

With 4 bases removed from V and 3 bases from J, the gap between germline ends came to 16 bases. CDR1 is SGHKS, CDR2 YYEKEE, per germline (reference sequence). The CDR3 is 15 amino acids. Sequencing used immunoSEQ multiplex PCR; TCRdb keeps in-frame clones, though not all of them. Of about 400,000 clones listed, about nine tenths are singletons. This specimen consisted of peripheral blood, obtained in a trial of Ad26.COV2.S vaccine versus placebo. This rearrangement joins TRBV5-5 to TRBJ1-1, with a weak D call TRBD1 (6 bases). This receptor was obtained from a person aged 18-60 years who received the Ad26.COV2.S COVID-19 vaccine or a placebo. CDR3: CASSGSGAGDTEAFF. The CDR3 DNA is TGTGCCAGCAGCGGTTCAGGTGCAGGGGACACTGAAGCTTTCTTT.